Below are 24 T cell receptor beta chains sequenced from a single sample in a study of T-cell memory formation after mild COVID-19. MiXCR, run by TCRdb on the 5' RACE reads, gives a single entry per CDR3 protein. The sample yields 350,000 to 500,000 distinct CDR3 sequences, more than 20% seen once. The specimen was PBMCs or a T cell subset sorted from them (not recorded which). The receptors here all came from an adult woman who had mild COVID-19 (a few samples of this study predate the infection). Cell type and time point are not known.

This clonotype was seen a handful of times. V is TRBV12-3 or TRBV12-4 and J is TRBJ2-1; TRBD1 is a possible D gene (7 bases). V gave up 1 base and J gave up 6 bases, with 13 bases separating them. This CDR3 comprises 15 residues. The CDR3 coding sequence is TGTGCCAGCAGTTTAGGACAGGGAGGAGGCAATGAGCAGTTCTTC. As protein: CASSLGQGGGNEQFF.

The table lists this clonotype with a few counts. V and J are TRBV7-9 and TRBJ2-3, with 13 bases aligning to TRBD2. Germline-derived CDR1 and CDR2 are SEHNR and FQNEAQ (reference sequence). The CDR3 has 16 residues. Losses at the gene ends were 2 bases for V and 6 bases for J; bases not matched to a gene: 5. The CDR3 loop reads CASSLPQTSGRDTQYF. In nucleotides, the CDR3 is TGTGCCAGCAGCTTACCCCAGACTAGCGGGAGGGATACGCAGTATTTT.

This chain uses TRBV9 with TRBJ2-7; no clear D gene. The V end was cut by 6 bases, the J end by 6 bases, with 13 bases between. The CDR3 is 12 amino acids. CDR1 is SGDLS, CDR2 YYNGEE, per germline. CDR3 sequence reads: CASTRAVSEQYF. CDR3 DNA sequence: TGTGCCAGCACCCGGGCGGTTAGCGAGCAGTACTTC.

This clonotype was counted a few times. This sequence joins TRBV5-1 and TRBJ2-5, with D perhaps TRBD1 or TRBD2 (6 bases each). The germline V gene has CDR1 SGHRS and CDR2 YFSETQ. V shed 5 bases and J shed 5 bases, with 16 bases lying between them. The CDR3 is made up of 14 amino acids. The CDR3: CASRIGGNEETQYF. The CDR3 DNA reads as TGCGCCAGCAGGATAGGGGGGAATGAGGAGACCCAGTACTTC.

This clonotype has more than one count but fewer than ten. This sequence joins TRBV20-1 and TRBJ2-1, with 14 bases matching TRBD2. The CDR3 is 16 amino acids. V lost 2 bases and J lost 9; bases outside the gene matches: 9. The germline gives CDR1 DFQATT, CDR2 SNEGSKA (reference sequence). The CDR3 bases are TGCAGTGCTAGACCGGGACTAGCGGGAGAGTGGGCTGAGCAGTTCTTC. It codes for CSARPGLAGEWAEQFF.

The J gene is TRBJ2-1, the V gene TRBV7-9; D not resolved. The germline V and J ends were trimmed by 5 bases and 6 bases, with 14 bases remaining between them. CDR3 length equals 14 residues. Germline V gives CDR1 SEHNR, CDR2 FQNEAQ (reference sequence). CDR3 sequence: CASSHVSGINEQFF. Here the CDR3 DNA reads TGTGCCAGCAGCCACGTCTCCGGTATCAATGAGCAGTTCTTC.

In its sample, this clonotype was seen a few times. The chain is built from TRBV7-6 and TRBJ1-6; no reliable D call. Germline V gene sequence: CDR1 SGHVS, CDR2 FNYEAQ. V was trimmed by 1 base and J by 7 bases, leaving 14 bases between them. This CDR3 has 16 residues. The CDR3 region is CASSLEVAGLNSPLHF. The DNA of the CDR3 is TGTGCCAGCAGCTTAGAAGTTGCAGGACTCAATTCACCCCTCCACTTT.

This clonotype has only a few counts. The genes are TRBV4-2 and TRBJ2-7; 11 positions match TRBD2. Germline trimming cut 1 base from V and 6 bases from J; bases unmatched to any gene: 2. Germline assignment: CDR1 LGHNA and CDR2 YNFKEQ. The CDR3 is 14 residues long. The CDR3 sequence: CASSQVAGGPEQYF. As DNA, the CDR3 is TGTGCCAGCAGCCAAGTAGCGGGAGGGCCCGAGCAGTACTTC.

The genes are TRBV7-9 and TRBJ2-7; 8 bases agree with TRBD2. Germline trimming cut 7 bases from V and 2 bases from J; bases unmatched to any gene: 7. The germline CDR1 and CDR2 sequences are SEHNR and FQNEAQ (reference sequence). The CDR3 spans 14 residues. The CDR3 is CASTAGGVPYEQYF. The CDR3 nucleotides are TGTGCCAGCACCGCCGGGGGGGTCCCCTACGAGCAGTACTTC.

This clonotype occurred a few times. The CDR3 sequence is CASSSSGVTDTQYF. CDR3 nucleotide sequence: TGCGCCAGCAGCAGCTCAGGGGTAACAGATACGCAGTATTTT. This chain uses TRBV4-3 with TRBJ2-3; D perhaps matches TRBD1 (6 bases). CDR1 LGHNA and CDR2 YSLEER come from the germline V gene. The length of the CDR3 is 14 residues. The ends were cut back, 5 bases at V and 3 bases at J, with 12 bases in the middle.

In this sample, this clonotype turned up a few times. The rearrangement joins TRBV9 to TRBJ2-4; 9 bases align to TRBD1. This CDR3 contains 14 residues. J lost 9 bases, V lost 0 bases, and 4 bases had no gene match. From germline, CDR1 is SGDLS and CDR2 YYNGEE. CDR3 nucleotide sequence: TGTGCCAGCAGCGTAGAAGGGACAGGGATCATTCAGTACTTC. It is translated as CASSVEGTGIIQYF.

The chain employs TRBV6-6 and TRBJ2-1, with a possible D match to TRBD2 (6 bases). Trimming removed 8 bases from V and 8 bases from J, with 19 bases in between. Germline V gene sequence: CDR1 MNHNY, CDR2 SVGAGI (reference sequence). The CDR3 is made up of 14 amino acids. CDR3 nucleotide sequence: TGTGCCAGCGGTCAAGCGGGTCTCCGGGATGAGCAGTTCTTC. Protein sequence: CASGQAGLRDEQFF.

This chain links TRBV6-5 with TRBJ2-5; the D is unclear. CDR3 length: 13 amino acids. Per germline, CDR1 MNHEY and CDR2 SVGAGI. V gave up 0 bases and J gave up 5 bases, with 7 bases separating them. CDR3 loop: CASSYSLPETQYF. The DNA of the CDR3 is TGTGCCAGCAGTTACTCGTTACCGGAGACCCAGTACTTC.

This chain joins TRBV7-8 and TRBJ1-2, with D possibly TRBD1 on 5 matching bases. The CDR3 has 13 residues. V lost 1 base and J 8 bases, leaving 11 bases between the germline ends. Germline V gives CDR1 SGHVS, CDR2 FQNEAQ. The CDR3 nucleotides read TGTGCCAGCAGCTTAGGGGGCAATCAGGGCTACACCTTC. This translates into CASSLGGNQGYTF.

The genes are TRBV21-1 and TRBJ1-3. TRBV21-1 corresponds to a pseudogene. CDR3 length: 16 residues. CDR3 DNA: TGTGCCAGCAGCAAATCGGACGTTAGCTCTGGAAACACCATATATTTT. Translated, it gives CASSKSDVSSGNTIYF.

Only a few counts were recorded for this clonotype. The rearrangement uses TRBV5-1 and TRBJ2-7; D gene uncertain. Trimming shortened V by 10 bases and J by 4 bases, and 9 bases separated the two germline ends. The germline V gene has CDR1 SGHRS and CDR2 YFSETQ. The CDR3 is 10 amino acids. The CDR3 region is CAVKGYEQYF. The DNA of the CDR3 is TGCGCCGTGAAAGGTTACGAGCAGTACTTC.

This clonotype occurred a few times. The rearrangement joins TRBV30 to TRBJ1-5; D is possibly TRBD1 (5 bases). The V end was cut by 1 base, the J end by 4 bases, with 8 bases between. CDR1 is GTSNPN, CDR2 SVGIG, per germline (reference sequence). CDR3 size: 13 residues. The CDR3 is CAWSGGGNQPQHF. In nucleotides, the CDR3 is TGTGCCTGGAGTGGTGGGGGTAATCAGCCCCAGCATTTT. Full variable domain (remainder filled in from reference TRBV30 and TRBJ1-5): SQTIHQWPATLVQPVGSPLSLECTVEGTSNPNLYWYRQAAGRGLQLLFYSVGIGQISSEVPQNLSASRPQDRQFILSSKKLLLSDSGFYLCAWSGGGNQPQHFGDGTRLSIL.

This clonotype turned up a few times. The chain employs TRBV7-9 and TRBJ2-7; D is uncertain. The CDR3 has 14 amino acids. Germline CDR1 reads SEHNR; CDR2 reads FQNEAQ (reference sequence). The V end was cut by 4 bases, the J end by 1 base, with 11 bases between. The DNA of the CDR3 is TGTGCCAGCAGCTCGCCATATGGTTCCTACGAGCAGTACTTC. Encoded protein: CASSSPYGSYEQYF.

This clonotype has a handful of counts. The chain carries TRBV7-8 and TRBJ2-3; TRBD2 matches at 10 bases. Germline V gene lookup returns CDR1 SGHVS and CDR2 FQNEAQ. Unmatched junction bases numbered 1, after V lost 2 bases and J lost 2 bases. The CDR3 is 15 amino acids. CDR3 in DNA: TGTGCCAGCAGCTTACTAGCGGGGGACACAGATACGCAGTATTTT. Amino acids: CASSLLAGDTDTQYF.

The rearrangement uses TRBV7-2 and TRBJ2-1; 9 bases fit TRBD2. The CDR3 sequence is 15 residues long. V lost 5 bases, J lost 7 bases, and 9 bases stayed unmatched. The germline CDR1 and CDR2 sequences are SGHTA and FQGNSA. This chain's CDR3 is CASSPSGLAINEQFF. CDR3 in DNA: TGTGCCAGCAGCCCGTCGGGACTAGCAATAAATGAGCAGTTCTTC.

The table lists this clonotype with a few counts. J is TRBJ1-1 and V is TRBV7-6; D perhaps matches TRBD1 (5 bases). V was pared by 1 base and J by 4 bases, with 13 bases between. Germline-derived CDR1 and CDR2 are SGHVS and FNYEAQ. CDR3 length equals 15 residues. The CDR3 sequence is CASSLGEGIGTEAFF. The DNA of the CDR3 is TGTGCCAGCAGCTTAGGGGAGGGGATAGGCACTGAAGCTTTCTTT.

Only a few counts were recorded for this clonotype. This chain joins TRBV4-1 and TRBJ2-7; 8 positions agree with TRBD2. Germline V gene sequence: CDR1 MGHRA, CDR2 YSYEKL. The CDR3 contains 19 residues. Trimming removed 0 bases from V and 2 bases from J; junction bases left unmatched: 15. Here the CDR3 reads CASSQDRKNLAGAAYEQYF. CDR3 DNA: TGCGCCAGCAGCCAAGATCGAAAAAATCTAGCGGGTGCTGCCTACGAGCAGTACTTC.

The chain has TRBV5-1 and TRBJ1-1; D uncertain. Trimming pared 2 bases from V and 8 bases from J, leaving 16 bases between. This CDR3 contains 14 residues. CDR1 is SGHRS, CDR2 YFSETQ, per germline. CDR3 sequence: CASSFRTGVGEAFF. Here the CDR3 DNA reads TGCGCCAGCAGCTTCCGGACTGGGGTCGGGGAAGCTTTCTTT.

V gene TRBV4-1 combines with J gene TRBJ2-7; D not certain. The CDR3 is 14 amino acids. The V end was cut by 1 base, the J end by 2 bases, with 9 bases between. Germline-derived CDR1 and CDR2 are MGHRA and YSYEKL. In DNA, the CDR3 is TGCGCCAGCAGCCAAGTCAGGCCCCCCTACGAGCAGTACTTC. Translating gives CASSQVRPPYEQYF.